The 16 T cell receptor beta chains below come from one sample, sequenced in a study of blood T cells in healthy people across ages. Then a second PCR, running roughly 6 to 11 cycles, was carried out with a sample-barcoded 5' primer and a J-beta primer mix. One entry per CDR3 protein, called by TCRdb with MiXCR from the 5' RACE reads. Of about 1.8 million distinct CDR3 sequences in the sample, around half were seen once. Material for sequencing was blood. These receptors originate from a middle-aged woman in good health.

This clonotype has just one count. The chain couples TRBV28 to TRBJ1-2; D perhaps matches TRBD1 (6 bases). CDR1 is MDHEN, CDR2 SYDVKM, per germline. V lost 2 bases to trimming and J lost 3 bases, with 19 bases between them. This CDR3 spans 17 amino acids. Here the CDR3 reads CASSLTGTRIRDYGYTF. CDR3 nucleotide sequence: TGTGCCAGCAGTTTAACCGGGACAAGGATACGAGACTATGGCTACACCTTC.

The gene calls are TRBV20-1 and TRBJ2-7, with D maybe TRBD1 (5 bases). CDR1 is DFQATT and CDR2 is SNEGSKA in the germline V gene (reference sequence). The CDR3 spans 14 residues. Trimming took off 4 bases at V and 3 bases at J, with 16 bases between the two ends. The CDR3 DNA is TGCAGTGCTACACGAGCCCAGGGCGGCTACGAGCAGTACTTC. Protein sequence: CSATRAQGGYEQYF.

The chain couples TRBV10-1 to TRBJ2-1, with D perhaps matching TRBD1 or TRBD2 (5 bases each). CDR1 WNHNN and CDR2 SYGVQD come from the germline V gene (reference sequence). Trimming cost V 2 bases and J 6 bases, with 11 bases left between them. This CDR3 has 14 residues. The CDR3 DNA reads as TGCGCCAGCAGTGAGCCGGGACCGTTCAATGAGCAGTTCTTC. Its protein product is CASSEPGPFNEQFF.

V usage is TRBV20-1 and J usage is TRBJ2-1; D may be TRBD1 (6 bases). V lost 7 bases to trimming and J lost 6 bases, with 19 bases between them. The CDR3 extends over 14 amino acids. CDR1 and CDR2 from the germline V gene are DFQATT and SNEGSKA (reference sequence). The CDR3 loop is CSGTHRVGFNEQFF. The CDR3, as DNA: TGCAGTGGTACCCACAGGGTTGGGTTCAATGAGCAGTTCTTC.

The genes are TRBV20-1 and TRBJ2-5; possibly TRBD1 for D (6 bases). The V gene lost 2 bases and the J gene lost 1 base, with 8 bases spanning the gap. Germline CDR1 reads DFQATT; CDR2 reads SNEGSKA (reference sequence). The CDR3 has 13 residues. As DNA, the CDR3 is TGCAGTGCTAGAACAGGGATCCAAGAGACCCAGTACTTC. Translating it yields CSARTGIQETQYF.

This clonotype was detected a few times. The chain recombines TRBV15 with TRBJ2-5; TRBD2 agrees at 12 bases. Germline CDR1 LNHNV, CDR2 YYDKDF (reference sequence). The V segment lost 0 bases and the J segment 5 bases; nucleotides outside the gene matches: 10. The CDR3 has 18 residues. CDR3: CATSRDSASGGATETQYF. The CDR3 nucleotides read TGTGCCACCAGCAGAGATTCGGCTAGCGGGGGGGCCACGGAGACCCAGTACTTC.

In its sample, this clonotype was seen once. At one end, the junction sequence differs from germline, possibly due to a read error. CDR3 protein: CASTRLYEQEAQYF. DNA for the CDR3: TGTGCCAGCACCCGGCTTTACGAGCAAGAGGCCCAGTACTTC. The chain has TRBV13 and TRBJ2-5; D unclear. This CDR3 comprises 14 residues. Germline V lookup: CDR1 PRHDT, CDR2 FYEKMQ (reference sequence).

This clonotype was picked up one time. This chain connects TRBV11-2 to TRBJ2-7; D remains unclear. This CDR3 comprises 14 residues. V was trimmed by 4 bases and J by 6 bases, leaving 16 bases between them. Germline-derived CDR1 and CDR2 are SGHAT and FQNNGV. CDR3 region: CASSSVTPGPEQYF. CDR3 nucleotide sequence: TGTGCCAGCAGCTCAGTAACCCCGGGCCCCGAGCAGTACTTC. Full variable domain (outside the CDR3, taken from reference TRBV11-2 and TRBJ2-7): EAGVAQSPRYKIIEKRQSVAFWCNPISGHATLYWYQQILGQGPKLLIQFQNNGVVDDSQLPKDRFSAERLKGVDSTLKIQPAKLEDSAVYLCASSSVTPGPEQYFGPGTRLTVT.

This clonotype occurred once. The CDR3 spells CASSQGTVADTQYF. CDR3 nucleotides: TGCGCCAGCAGCCAAGGGACTGTCGCAGATACGCAGTATTTT. The rearrangement uses TRBV4-1 and TRBJ2-3, with D tentatively TRBD2 (5 bases). Germline V CDR1 and CDR2: MGHRA, YSYEKL. Deletions cut 1 base from V and 4 bases from J, with 9 bases between. CDR3 size: 14 residues.

The chain uses TRBV20-1 and TRBJ2-7; D tentatively reads TRBD1 or TRBD2 (5 bases each). Germline V gene lookup returns CDR1 DFQATT and CDR2 SNEGSKA (reference sequence). The CDR3 spans 13 residues. The ends were cut back, 3 bases at V and 3 bases at J, with 12 bases in the middle. CDR3 loop: CSARGRYFYEQYF. In nucleotides, the CDR3 is TGCAGTGCTAGGGGACGATACTTCTACGAGCAGTACTTC.

The rearrangement uses TRBV9 and TRBJ2-6; D gene ambiguous. The V gene's germline CDR1 is SGDLS and CDR2 YYNGEE. Trimming removed 0 bases from V and 2 bases from J, with 18 bases in between. The CDR3 spans 19 residues. CDR3 nucleotides: TGTGCCAGCAGCGTAGCTAGTCCAGGTCACAGCGCTGGGGCCAACGTCCTGACTTTC. Its translation is CASSVASPGHSAGANVLTF.

This rearrangement joins TRBV24-1 to TRBJ2-5, with D tentatively TRBD1 (6 bases). The V and J ends lost 1 base and 0 bases respectively, with 17 bases between them. CDR3 length: 18 residues. CDR1 is KGHDR and CDR2 is SFDVKD in the germline V gene. CDR3 sequence (DNA): TGTGCCACCAGTGATTTAGGGGGTCTGGGTGACAACCAAGAGACCCAGTACTTC. Its translation is CATSDLGGLGDNQETQYF.

This clonotype appeared a few times. V gene TRBV15 combines with J gene TRBJ2-7; 7 bases line up with TRBD1. The DNA end is a closer match to TRBJ2-5, so the J assignment may be wrong. Per the germline V gene, CDR1 is LNHNV and CDR2 is YYDKDF (reference sequence). There are 14 residues in the CDR3. The CDR3 region has the DNA TGTGCCACCAGCAGAGATACAGGGGAGGAGACCCAGTACTTC. This sequence encodes CATSRDTGEETQYF.

This rearrangement joins TRBV29-1 to TRBJ2-1; D may be TRBD2 (5 bases). The germline CDR1 and CDR2 sequences are SQVTM and ANQGSEA. CDR3 length: 14 amino acids. V dropped 5 bases and J dropped 7 bases, with 18 bases sitting between them. Here the CDR3 reads CSVHQRGTGNEQFF. DNA of the CDR3: TGCAGCGTTCACCAACGGGGAACGGGAAATGAGCAGTTCTTC.

This clonotype was observed a few times. The chain joins TRBV6-1 to TRBJ2-5; unclear D gene. The CDR3 consists of 13 residues. Germline loops: CDR1 MNHNS, CDR2 SASEGT. The V and J ends lost 6 bases and 3 bases respectively, with 11 bases between them. CDR3 sequence (DNA): TGTGCCAGCAGACCCTTCGCGGAAGAGACCCAGTACTTC. This sequence encodes CASRPFAEETQYF.

V and J are TRBV7-8 and TRBJ2-3; possibly TRBD2 for D (6 bases). Trimming pared 4 bases from V and 5 bases from J, leaving 13 bases between. Looked up from germline, CDR1 is SGHVS and CDR2 is FQNEAQ. This CDR3 contains 14 residues. The CDR3 DNA reads as TGTGCCAGCAGCTCGGGACTTCGGCAAGATACGCAGTATTTT. Translation: CASSSGLRQDTQYF.